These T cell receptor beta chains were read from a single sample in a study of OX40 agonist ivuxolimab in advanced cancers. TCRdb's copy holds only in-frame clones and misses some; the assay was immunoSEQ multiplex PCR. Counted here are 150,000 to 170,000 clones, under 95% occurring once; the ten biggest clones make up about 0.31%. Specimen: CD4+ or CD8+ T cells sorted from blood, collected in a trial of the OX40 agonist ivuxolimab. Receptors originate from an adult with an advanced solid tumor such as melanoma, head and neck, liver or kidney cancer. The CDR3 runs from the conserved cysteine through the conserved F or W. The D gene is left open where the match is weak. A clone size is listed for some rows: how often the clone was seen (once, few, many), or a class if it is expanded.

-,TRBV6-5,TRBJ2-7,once,CASSAPGWSYEQYF,TGTGCCAGCAGCGCCCCAGGGTGGTCCTACGAGCAGTACTTC
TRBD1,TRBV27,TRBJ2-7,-,CASSSWTGGPYEQYF,TGTGCCAGCAGTTCCTGGACAGGTGGGCCCTACGAGCAGTACTTC
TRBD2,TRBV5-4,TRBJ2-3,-,CASSLDIRSSGSTDTQYF,TGTGCCAGCAGCTTGGACATCCGCTCTAGCGGTAGCACAGATACGCAGTATTTT
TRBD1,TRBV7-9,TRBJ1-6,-,CASSLETGGWAPLHF,TGTGCCAGCAGCTTAGAAACAGGGGGCTGGGCACCCCTCCACTTT
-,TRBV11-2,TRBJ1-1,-,CASSLDPRGRNTEAFF,TGTGCCAGCAGCTTAGACCCTAGGGGGAGGAACACTGAAGCTTTCTTT
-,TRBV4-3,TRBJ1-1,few,CASSQDSYMNTEAFF,TGCGCCAGCAGCCAAGACAGCTACATGAACACTGAAGCTTTCTTT
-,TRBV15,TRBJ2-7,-,CATSRTDSYEQYF,TGTGCCACCAGCAGAACAGACAGCTACGAGCAGTACTTC
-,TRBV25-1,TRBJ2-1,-,CASSELSALSGEQFF,TGTGCCAGCAGTGAATTGTCCGCCCTGTCCGGTGAGCAGTTCTTC
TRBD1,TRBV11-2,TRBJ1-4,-,CASSRQGGEKLFF,TGTGCCAGCAGCAGACAGGGGGGTGAAAAACTGTTTTTT
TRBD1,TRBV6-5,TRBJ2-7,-,CASSFRDSGLYEQYF,TGTGCCAGCAGTTTTCGGGACAGCGGCCTCTACGAGCAGTACTTC
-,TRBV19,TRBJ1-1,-,CASSPPGGWMGTEAFF,TGTGCCAGTAGTCCACCCGGGGGCTGGATGGGCACTGAAGCTTTCTTT
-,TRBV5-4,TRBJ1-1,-,CASSPDVVTGAFF,TGTGCCAGCAGCCCGGACGTAGTGACGGGAGCTTTCTTT
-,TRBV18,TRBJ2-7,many,CASSPNGAGYEQYF,TGTGCCAGCTCACCCAACGGGGCCGGCTACGAGCAGTACTTC
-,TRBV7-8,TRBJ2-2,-,CASSGRRVANTGELFF,TGTGCCAGCAGCGGCCGGAGGGTTGCGAACACCGGGGAGCTGTTTTTT
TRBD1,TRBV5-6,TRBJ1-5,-,CASSSKQGRGISNQPQHF,TGTGCCAGCAGTTCTAAACAGGGGCGTGGGATAAGCAATCAGCCCCAGCATTTT
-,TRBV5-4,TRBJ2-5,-,CASSFGVETQYF,TGTGCCAGCAGCTTCGGCGTGGAGACCCAGTACTTC
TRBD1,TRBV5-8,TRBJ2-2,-,CASSRDRGGSTGELFF,TGTGCCAGCAGCCGGGACAGGGGAGGTTCCACCGGGGAGCTGTTTTTT
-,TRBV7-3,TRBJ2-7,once,CASSLRGGPDYEQYF,TGTGCCAGCAGCTTACGTGGGGGGCCAGACTACGAGCAGTACTTC
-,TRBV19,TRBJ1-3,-,CASSIEASSGNTIYF,TGTGCCAGTAGTATAGAGGCGAGCTCTGGAAACACCATATATTTT
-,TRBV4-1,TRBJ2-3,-,CASSQAVGGLSTDTQYF,TGCGCCAGCAGCCAAGCAGTGGGGGGCCTTAGCACAGATACGCAGTATTTT
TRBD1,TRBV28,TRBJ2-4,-,CASSPGPRDRGFRRAKNIQYF,TGTGCCAGCAGCCCAGGGCCCCGGGACAGGGGCTTTAGGAGAGCCAAAAACATTCAGTACTTC
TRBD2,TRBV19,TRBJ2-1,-,CASAPSGSYNEQFF,TGTGCCAGTGCCCCTAGCGGCTCCTACAATGAGCAGTTCTTC
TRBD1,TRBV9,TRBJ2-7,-,CASSVGTGQGAVEQYF,TGTGCCAGCAGCGTAGGGACCGGACAGGGGGCAGTCGAGCAGTACTTC
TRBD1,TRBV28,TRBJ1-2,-,CASSPSDRVSRGYTF,TGTGCCAGCAGCCCTTCGGACAGGGTCTCTCGGGGCTACACCTTC
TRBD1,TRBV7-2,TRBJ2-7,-,CASSLAQGAAYEQYF,TGTGCCAGCAGCTTAGCACAGGGGGCCGCCTACGAGCAGTACTTC
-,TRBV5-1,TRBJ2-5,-,CASSLAVAGQETQYF,TGCGCCAGCAGCTTGGCAGTGGCCGGGCAAGAGACCCAGTACTTC
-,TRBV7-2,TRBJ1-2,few,CASSFQTLDYGYTF,TGTGCCAGCAGCTTCCAGACTCTGGACTATGGCTACACCTTC
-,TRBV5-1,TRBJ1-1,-,CASSLAGLTEAFF,TGCGCCAGCAGCTTGGCCGGACTCACTGAAGCTTTCTTT
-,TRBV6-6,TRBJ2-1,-,CAIRESIFNEQFF,TGTGCCATAAGGGAATCGATCTTCAATGAGCAGTTCTTC
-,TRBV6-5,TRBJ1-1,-,CASSRNMPEAFF,TGTGCCAGCAGTAGAAACATGCCTGAAGCTTTCTTT
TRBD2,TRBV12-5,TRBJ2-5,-,CASGLMTSGVSSKTQYF,TGTGCTAGTGGTTTGATGACTAGCGGGGTGTCCTCAAAGACCCAGTACTTC
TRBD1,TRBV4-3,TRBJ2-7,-,CASSQAPGQAAYEQYF,TGCGCCAGCAGCCAAGCGCCGGGACAGGCAGCCTACGAGCAGTACTTC
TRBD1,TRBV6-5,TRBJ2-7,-,CASSGQAEQYF,TGTGCCAGCAGCGGACAGGCCGAGCAGTACTTC
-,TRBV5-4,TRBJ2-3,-,CASSLTGSDTQYF,TGTGCCAGCAGCTTGACGGGGTCAGATACGCAGTATTTT
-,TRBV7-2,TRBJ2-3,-,CASSLGGRSDTQYF,TGTGCCAGCAGTTTAGGCGGCAGATCAGATACGCAGTATTTT
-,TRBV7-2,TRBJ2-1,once,CASSLEVALYNEQFF,TGTGCCAGCAGCTTAGAAGTAGCCCTCTACAATGAGCAGTTCTTC
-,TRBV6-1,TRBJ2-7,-,CASSERQFEQYF,TGTGCCAGCAGTGAAAGACAGTTCGAGCAGTACTTC
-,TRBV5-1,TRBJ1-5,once,CASSLDPSPRGNQPQHF,TGCGCCAGCAGCTTGGATCCCAGTCCTCGGGGCAATCAGCCCCAGCATTTT
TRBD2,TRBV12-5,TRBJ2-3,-,CASGPGLAGGADTQYF,TGTGCTAGTGGACCGGGACTAGCGGGGGGGGCGGATACGCAGTATTTT
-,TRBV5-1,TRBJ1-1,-,CASSLGMNTEAFF,TGCGCCAGCAGCTTAGGCATGAACACTGAAGCTTTCTTT